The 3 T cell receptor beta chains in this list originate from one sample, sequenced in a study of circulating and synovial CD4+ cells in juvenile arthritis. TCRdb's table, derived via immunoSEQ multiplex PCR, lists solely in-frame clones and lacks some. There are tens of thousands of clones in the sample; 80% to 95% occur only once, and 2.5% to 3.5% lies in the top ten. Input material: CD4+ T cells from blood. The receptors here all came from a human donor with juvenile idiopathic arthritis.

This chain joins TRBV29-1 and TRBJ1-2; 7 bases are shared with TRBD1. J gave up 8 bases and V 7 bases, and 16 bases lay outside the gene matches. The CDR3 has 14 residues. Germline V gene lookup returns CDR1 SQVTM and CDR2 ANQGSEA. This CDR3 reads CSAPPFQGERGYTF. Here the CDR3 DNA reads TGCAGCGCACCCCCTTTTCAGGGGGAGCGGGGCTACACCTTC.

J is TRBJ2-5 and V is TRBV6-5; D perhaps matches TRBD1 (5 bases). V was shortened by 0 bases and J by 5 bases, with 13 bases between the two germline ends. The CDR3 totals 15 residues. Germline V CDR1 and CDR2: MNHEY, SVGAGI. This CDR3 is CASSYSPQDRETQYF. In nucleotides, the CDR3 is TGTGCCAGCAGTTACTCTCCACAGGATCGCGAGACCCAGTACTTC.

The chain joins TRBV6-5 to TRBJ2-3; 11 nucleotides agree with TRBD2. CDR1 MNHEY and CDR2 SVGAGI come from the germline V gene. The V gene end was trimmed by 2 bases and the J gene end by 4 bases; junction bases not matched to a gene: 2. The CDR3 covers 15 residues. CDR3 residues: CASSYVAGGPDTQYF. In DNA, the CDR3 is TGTGCCAGCAGTTACGTAGCGGGAGGGCCAGATACGCAGTATTTT.